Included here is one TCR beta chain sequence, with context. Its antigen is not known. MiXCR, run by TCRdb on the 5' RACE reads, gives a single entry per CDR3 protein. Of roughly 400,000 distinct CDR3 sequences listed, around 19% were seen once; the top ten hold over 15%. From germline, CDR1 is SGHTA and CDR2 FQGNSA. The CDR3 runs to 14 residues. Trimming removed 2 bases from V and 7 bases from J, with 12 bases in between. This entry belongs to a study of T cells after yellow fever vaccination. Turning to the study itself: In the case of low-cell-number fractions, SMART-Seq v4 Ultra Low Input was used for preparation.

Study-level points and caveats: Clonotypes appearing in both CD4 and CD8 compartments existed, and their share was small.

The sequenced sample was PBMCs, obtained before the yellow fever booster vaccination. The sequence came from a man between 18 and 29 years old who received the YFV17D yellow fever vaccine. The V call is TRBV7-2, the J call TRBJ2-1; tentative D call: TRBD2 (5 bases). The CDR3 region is CASSLTGFGNEQFF. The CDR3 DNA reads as TGTGCCAGCAGCTTAACGGGGTTCGGTAATGAGCAGTTCTTC.